These 10 T cell receptor beta chains were all obtained from the same sample, sequenced in a study of T cells in tuberculosis. TCRdb's copy holds only in-frame clones and misses some; the assay was immunoSEQ multiplex PCR. The profile shows under 25,000 clones, 97% of them singletons. The sequenced sample was PBMCs. These TCRs come from a donor between 5 and 29 years old with latent tuberculosis or without tuberculosis infection.

The chain couples TRBV18 to TRBJ1-5, with D unclear. Germline values: CDR1 KGHSH, CDR2 LQKENI. Trimming left V 3 bases short and J 4 bases short, with 16 bases between. This CDR3 is 16 amino acids long. The CDR3 loop reads CASSPLPLSVNQPQHF. The CDR3 DNA follows: TGTGCCAGCTCACCCCTACCCCTGAGCGTAAATCAGCCCCAGCATTTT. Drawing the rest from reference TRBV18 and TRBJ1-5, the complete variable domain is NAGVMQNPRHLVRRRGQEARLRCSPMKGHSHVYWYRQLPEEGLKFMVYLQKENIIDESGMPKERFSAEFPKEGPSILRIQQVVRGDSAAYFCASSPLPLSVNQPQHFGDGTRLSIL.

This sequence joins TRBV27 and TRBJ2-1, with D perhaps matching TRBD1 (5 bases). Trimming shortened V by 3 bases and J by 6 bases, and 9 bases separated the two germline ends. CDR1 and CDR2 from the germline V gene are MNHEY and SMNVEV (reference sequence). This CDR3 has 13 residues. The CDR3 protein is CASSFSGLNEQFF. The CDR3 DNA follows: TGTGCCAGCAGTTTTTCAGGGCTCAATGAGCAGTTCTTC.

This chain links TRBV4-1 with TRBJ1-2; no definite D call. This CDR3 has 15 amino acids. Germline V gene sequence: CDR1 MGHRA, CDR2 YSYEKL. V gave up 1 base and J gave up 7 bases, with 16 bases separating them. CDR3 coding DNA: TGCGCCAGCAGCCAAGGAGCCGACATTCAGATTGGCTACACCTTC. This translates into CASSQGADIQIGYTF.

V gene TRBV6-1 combines with J gene TRBJ2-2; the match to TRBD2 covers 8 bases. CDR1 MNHNS and CDR2 SASEGT come from the germline V gene. This CDR3 region has 17 residues. Trimming took 3 bases from V and 2 from J; bases not matched to a gene: 8. For the CDR3, the DNA is TGTGCCAGCAGTGACTACTACCGGGGGGGCAACACCGGGGAGCTGTTTTTT. It yields the protein CASSDYYRGGNTGELFF.

The rearrangement uses TRBV6-6 and TRBJ1-5, with 8 bases matching TRBD1. The V and J ends lost 4 bases and 9 bases, in that order; junction bases with no gene match: 11. Germline V gene lookup returns CDR1 MNHNY and CDR2 SVGAGI (reference sequence). The CDR3 is made up of 15 amino acids. CDR3 in amino acids: CASSSSRGTGPPQHF. The CDR3 nucleotides are TGTGCCAGCAGTTCATCTAGGGGGACAGGTCCGCCCCAGCATTTT.

J is TRBJ1-5 and V is TRBV6-5; maybe TRBD1 (5 bases). CDR1 and CDR2 from the germline V gene are MNHEY and SVGAGI. The CDR3 covers 15 residues. Trimming removed 0 bases at V and 3 bases at J, with 9 bases between. For the CDR3, the DNA is TGTGCCAGCAGTTACTCAGGGGCTTCCAATCAGCCCCAGCATTTT. This translates into CASSYSGASNQPQHF.

Only one count was recorded for this clone. The chain combines TRBV2 with TRBJ1-1; 7 positions agree with TRBD1. Germline V gives CDR1 SNHLY, CDR2 FYNNEI. The V and J ends lost 9 bases and 0 bases, in that order; junction bases with no gene match: 7. This CDR3 has 14 amino acids. The CDR3 DNA follows: TGTGCCAGAGGGACAGTCACTATGAACACTGAAGCTTTCTTT. The encoded protein is CARGTVTMNTEAFF.

This chain uses TRBV28 with TRBJ1-1, with 9 bases aligning to TRBD1. The CDR3 has 15 amino acids. The germline gives CDR1 MDHEN, CDR2 SYDVKM. J lost 1 base, V lost 6 bases, and 6 bases had no gene match. CDR3 amino acids: CASRLTGGGNTEAFF. The CDR3 nucleotides are TGTGCCAGCAGACTTACAGGGGGCGGGAACACTGAAGCTTTCTTT.

The table lists this clone with a few counts. V and J are TRBV11-3 and TRBJ2-7; 9 bases are shared with TRBD1. Germline assignment: CDR1 SGHNT and CDR2 YENEEA. This CDR3 comprises 16 residues. Trimming took 0 bases from V and 2 from J; bases not matched to a gene: 5. The CDR3 coding sequence is TGTGCCAGCAGCTTAGAGACGGGACAGGGTACCTACGAGCAGTACTTC. It yields the protein CASSLETGQGTYEQYF. Full variable domain (rest looked up from reference TRBV11-3 and TRBJ2-7): EAGVVQSPRYKIIEKKQPVAFWCNPISGHNTLYWYLQNLGQGPELLIRYENEEAVDDSQLPKDRFSAERLKGVDSTLKIQPAELGDSAVYLCASSLETGQGTYEQYFGPGTRLTVT.

The V call is TRBV5-1, the J call TRBJ2-1; a weak D match, TRBD1 (6 bases). This CDR3 is 16 amino acids long. The V gene lost 4 bases and the J gene lost 1 base, with 15 bases spanning the gap. Germline assignment: CDR1 SGHRS and CDR2 YFSETQ. CDR3: CASSLQSGESYNEQFF. CDR3 nucleotides: TGCGCCAGCAGCCTACAATCAGGGGAATCCTACAATGAGCAGTTCTTC.